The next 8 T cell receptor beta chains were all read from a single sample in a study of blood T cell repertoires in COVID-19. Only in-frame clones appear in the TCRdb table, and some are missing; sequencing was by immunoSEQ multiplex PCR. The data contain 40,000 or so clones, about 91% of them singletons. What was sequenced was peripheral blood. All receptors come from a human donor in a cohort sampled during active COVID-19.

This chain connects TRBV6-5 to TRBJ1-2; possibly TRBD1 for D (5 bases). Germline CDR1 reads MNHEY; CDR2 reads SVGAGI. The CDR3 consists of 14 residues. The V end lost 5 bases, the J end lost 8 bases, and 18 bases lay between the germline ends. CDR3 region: CASSTRDYVLGYTF. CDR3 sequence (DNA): TGTGCCAGCAGTACACGGGACTACGTTCTCGGCTACACCTTC.

CDR3 in DNA: TGTGCCAGCAGTTCCTATAGCGGGGGGGCCGCCACCGGGGAGCTGTTTTTT. It specifies CASSSYSGGAATGELFF. The gene calls are TRBV28 and TRBJ2-2, with TRBD2 matching 11 bases. Germline V lookup: CDR1 MDHEN, CDR2 SYDVKM. The CDR3 is 17 residues long. Trimming took 4 bases from V and 4 from J; bases not matched to a gene: 8.

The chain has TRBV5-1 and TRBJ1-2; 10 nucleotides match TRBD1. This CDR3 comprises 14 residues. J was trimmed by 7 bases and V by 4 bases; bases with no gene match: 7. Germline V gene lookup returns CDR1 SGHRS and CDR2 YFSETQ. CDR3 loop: CASSAGDRGSGYTF. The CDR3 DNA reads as TGCGCCAGCAGCGCGGGGGACAGGGGCTCTGGCTACACCTTC.

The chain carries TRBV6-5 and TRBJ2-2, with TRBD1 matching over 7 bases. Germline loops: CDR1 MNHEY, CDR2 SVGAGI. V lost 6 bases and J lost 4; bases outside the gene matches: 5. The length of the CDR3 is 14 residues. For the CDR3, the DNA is TGTGCCAGCAGGGCCGACAGGGCCACCGGGGAGCTGTTTTTT. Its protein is CASRADRATGELFF.

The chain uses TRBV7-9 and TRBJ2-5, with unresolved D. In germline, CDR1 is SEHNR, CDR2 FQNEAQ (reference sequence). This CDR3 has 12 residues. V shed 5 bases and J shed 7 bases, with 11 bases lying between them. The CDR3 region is CASSPPVGTQYF. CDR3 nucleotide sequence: TGTGCCAGCAGCCCCCCCGTCGGGACCCAGTACTTC.

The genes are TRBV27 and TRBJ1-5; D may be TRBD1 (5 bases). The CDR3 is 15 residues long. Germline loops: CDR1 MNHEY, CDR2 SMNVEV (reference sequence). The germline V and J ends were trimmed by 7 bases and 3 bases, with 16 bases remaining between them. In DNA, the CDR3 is TGTGCCAGCATTCAGGGTTTAAAGGTCAATCAGCCCCAGCATTTT. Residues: CASIQGLKVNQPQHF.

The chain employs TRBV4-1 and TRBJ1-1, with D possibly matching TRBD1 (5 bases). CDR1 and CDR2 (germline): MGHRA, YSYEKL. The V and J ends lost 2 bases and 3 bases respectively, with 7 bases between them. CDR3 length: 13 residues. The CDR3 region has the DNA TGCGCCAGCAGCCAAAAGGGGTACACTGAAGCTTTCTTT. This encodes CASSQKGYTEAFF.

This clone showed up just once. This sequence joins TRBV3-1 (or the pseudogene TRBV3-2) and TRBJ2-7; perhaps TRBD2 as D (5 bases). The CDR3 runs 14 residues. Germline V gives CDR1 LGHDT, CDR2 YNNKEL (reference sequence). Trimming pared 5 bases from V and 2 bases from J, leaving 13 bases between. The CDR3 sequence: CASSGRHGAYEQYF. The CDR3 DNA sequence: TGTGCCAGCAGCGGACGACACGGGGCCTACGAGCAGTACTTC.